Here is one TCR beta chain with its context. Its antigen remains unidentified. This sample was included in a study of beta chain features in type 1 diabetes. About the research overall: Examination covered roughly 100,000,000 sorted cells spanning all samples.

Every isolated RNA sample was fully reverse transcribed, so sequencing captured expressed TCRB transcripts. Some clones are missing from TCRdb's copy, which holds only in-frame ones; the method was immunoSEQ multiplex PCR. There are 160,000 or so clones in the sample; approximately 10% occur only once, and about 0.65% lies in the top ten. Regarding the study as a whole: Type 1 diabetes patients had fewer VDJ junction insertions and more deletions. Type 1 diabetes patients had moderately but significantly shorter TCRB CDR3s in all four CD4+ subsets. Comparison showed that naive, central memory and Treg TCRB repertoires appeared more similar among patients than among healthy donors.

Trimming cost V 2 bases and J 0 bases, with 8 bases left between them. There are 14 residues in the CDR3. CDR1 and CDR2 from the germline V gene are SGHRS and YFSETQ. The sequenced material came from central memory CD4+ T cells from blood. This sequence originates from a woman aged 30 to 39 with type 1 diabetes. The chain uses TRBV5-1 and TRBJ1-2, with D tentatively TRBD1 (6 bases). The CDR3 DNA reads as TGCGCCAGCAGCTTCGGGACATCTAACTATGGCTACACCTTC. This encodes CASSFGTSNYGYTF.